The 23 T cell receptor beta chains in this list originate from one sample, sequenced in a study of blood T cell repertoires in COVID-19. The method was immunoSEQ multiplex PCR; TCRdb's version includes in-frame clones alone and lacks a portion of them. This table holds roughly 380,000 clones, 75% to 90% found once. The source material was peripheral blood. Source of these receptors: a woman aged 40 to 50 with COVID-19, enrolled during active disease.

The chain uses TRBV11-2 and TRBJ2-6; a weak D match, TRBD1 (6 bases). CDR1 and CDR2 (germline): SGHAT, FQNNGV. The CDR3 loop spans 15 amino acids. Trimming removed 5 bases at V and 9 bases at J, with 17 bases between. CDR3: CASSNRAPRDNVLTF. CDR3 DNA sequence: TGTGCCAGCAGCAACAGGGCCCCTCGGGACAACGTCCTGACTTTC.

The CDR3 nucleotides read TGTGCCAGCAGTGAAGCCCGCTCTGGAAACACCATATATTTT. Amino acids: CASSEARSGNTIYF. The chain carries TRBV6-1 and TRBJ1-3; D is ambiguous. This CDR3 contains 14 residues. Germline assignment: CDR1 MNHNS and CDR2 SASEGT. Trimming shortened V by 0 bases and J by 0 bases, and 3 bases separated the two germline ends.

The DNA of the CDR3 is TGTGCCAGCAGCTTAAGACGGGAGAACACTGAAGCTTTCTTT. Translated, it gives CASSLRRENTEAFF. The chain employs TRBV7-3 and TRBJ1-1; D remains ambiguous. Trimming pared 1 base from V and 1 base from J, leaving 7 bases between. CDR3 length: 14 amino acids. Per germline, CDR1 SGHTA and CDR2 FQGTGA.

The V and J genes are TRBV19 and TRBJ2-3, with TRBD1 matching over 7 bases. The CDR3 consists of 14 residues. V was pared by 7 bases and J by 1 base, with 5 bases of the junction left unmatched. CDR1 is LNHDA, CDR2 SQIVND, per germline (reference sequence). The CDR3: CASTETGRTDTQYF. Written as DNA, the CDR3 is TGTGCCAGTACCGAGACAGGGCGCACAGATACGCAGTATTTT.

In this sample, this clone turned up once. This chain connects TRBV6-1 to TRBJ1-5; 12 nucleotides align to TRBD1. Germline CDR1 MNHNS, CDR2 SASEGT. The CDR3 loop spans 17 amino acids. V lost 4 bases to trimming and J lost 6 bases; unmatched junction nucleotides: 10. The CDR3 loop is CASSGGTGGRWGQPQHF. In DNA form, the CDR3 reads TGTGCCAGCAGTGGCGGGACAGGGGGCAGATGGGGTCAGCCCCAGCATTTT.

This chain links TRBV7-3 with TRBJ1-1; 8 bases map to TRBD1. Germline values: CDR1 SGHTA, CDR2 FQGTGA. CDR3 length equals 14 residues. The V and J ends lost 3 bases and 5 bases, in that order; junction bases with no gene match: 5. The CDR3 loop reads CASSFGTGGTEAFF. In DNA form, the CDR3 reads TGTGCCAGCAGCTTTGGGACAGGTGGGACTGAAGCTTTCTTT.

This sequence joins TRBV28 and TRBJ1-1; no definite D call. This CDR3 spans 12 amino acids. Trimming stripped 2 bases from V and 7 bases from J, with 8 bases between. Per the germline V gene, CDR1 is MDHEN and CDR2 is SYDVKM. CDR3 protein: CASSLVGYEAFF. Written as DNA, the CDR3 is TGTGCCAGCAGTTTAGTCGGGTATGAAGCTTTCTTT.

The chain combines TRBV10-3 with TRBJ1-2; D is possibly TRBD1 (5 bases). The CDR3 extends over 15 amino acids. V was cut by 0 bases and J by 6 bases, with 14 bases left in between. Germline V gene data show CDR1 as ENHRY and CDR2 as SYGVKD. The CDR3 bases are TGTGCCATCAGTGAGTCCCTGGGGCGGAGGGATGGCTACACCTTC. This gives the protein CAISESLGRRDGYTF.

This clone has ten or more counts. Different DNA sequences within this sample yield the same CDR3. The chain joins TRBV12-3 or TRBV12-4 to TRBJ2-7, with 7 bases aligning to TRBD1. V shed 3 bases and J 2 bases; nucleotides not matched to a gene: 1. CDR3 length equals 13 residues. DNA for the CDR3: TGTGCCAGCAGTTTGGGACAGCCCTACGAGCAGTACTTC. Protein: CASSLGQPYEQYF.

The chain couples TRBV12-3 or TRBV12-4 to TRBJ1-6, with D uncertain. This CDR3 has 12 amino acids. The V and J ends lost 4 bases and 6 bases respectively, with 4 bases between them. CDR3 region: CASSWANSPLHF. In DNA form, the CDR3 reads TGTGCCAGCAGTTGGGCTAATTCACCCCTCCACTTT.

J is TRBJ1-1 and V is TRBV6-2 or TRBV6-3, with unresolved D. This CDR3 region has 13 residues. Deletions cut 2 bases from V and 9 bases from J, with 13 bases between. Germline V gene data show CDR1 as MNHEY and CDR2 as SVGEGT. CDR3 in DNA: TGTGCCAGCAGTTACGAGGTAGGGAGACAAGCTTTCTTT. It encodes CASSYEVGRQAFF.

The J gene is TRBJ2-5, the V gene TRBV6-5; the D gene is possibly TRBD2 (5 bases). Trimming took off 0 bases at V and 0 bases at J, with 11 bases between the two ends. CDR3 length: 16 amino acids. Germline V gene lookup returns CDR1 MNHEY and CDR2 SVGAGI. The CDR3 reads CASSYSIEGYQETQYF. The CDR3 region has the DNA TGTGCCAGCAGTTACTCGATCGAGGGCTACCAAGAGACCCAGTACTTC.

V usage is TRBV7-9 and J usage is TRBJ1-6; D is uncertain. The germline V gene encodes CDR1 SEHNR and CDR2 FQNEAQ (reference sequence). Trimming pared 1 base from V and 10 bases from J, leaving 5 bases between. There are 12 residues in the CDR3. This CDR3 is CASSLVTSPLHF. In DNA, the CDR3 is TGTGCCAGCAGCTTAGTGACATCACCCCTCCACTTT.

This sequence joins TRBV27 and TRBJ2-7; TRBD1 aligns across 9 bases. J gave up 4 bases and V 4 bases, and 8 bases lay outside the gene matches. Germline loops: CDR1 MNHEY, CDR2 SMNVEV (reference sequence). The CDR3 contains 15 residues. CDR3 residues: CASSWSTGGGYEQYF. The CDR3 DNA reads TGTGCCAGCAGTTGGTCAACAGGGGGCGGGTACGAGCAGTACTTC.

The rearrangement uses TRBV14 and TRBJ2-1; no firm D call. V was trimmed by 0 bases and J by 9 bases, leaving 9 bases between them. The CDR3 covers 13 residues. From germline, CDR1 is SGHDN and CDR2 FVKESK. CDR3 region: CASSQDGPGEQFF. Written as DNA, the CDR3 is TGTGCCAGCAGCCAAGATGGGCCTGGTGAGCAGTTCTTC.

This clone was detected once. CDR3 loop: CASAHHPTYGYTF. The CDR3 nucleotides are TGTGCCAGCGCCCATCATCCGACTTATGGCTACACCTTC. This chain connects TRBV19 to TRBJ1-2; no firm D call. Trimming removed 9 bases at V and 5 bases at J, with 16 bases between. Germline values: CDR1 LNHDA, CDR2 SQIVND (reference sequence). This CDR3 is 13 amino acids long. Together with reference TRBV19 and TRBJ1-2, the CDR3 gives the full variable domain: DGGITQSPKYLFRKEGQNVTLSCEQNLNHDAMYWYRQDPGQGLRLIYYSQIVNDFQKGDIAEGYSVSREKKESFPLTVTSAQKNPTAFYLCASAHHPTYGYTFGSGTRLTVV.

The CDR3 DNA is TGTGCCAGCAGTTACTCGGGGACAGGAAACTACGAGCAGTACTTC. Translated, it gives CASSYSGTGNYEQYF. V gene TRBV6-2 or TRBV6-3 combines with J gene TRBJ2-7; 8 positions match TRBD1. The length of the CDR3 is 15 residues. The germline V gene has CDR1 MNHEY and CDR2 SVGEGT. The V and J ends lost 0 bases and 3 bases, in that order; junction bases with no gene match: 4.

The chain uses TRBV5-5 and TRBJ1-6; possibly TRBD1 for D (5 bases). V was cut by 0 bases and J by 4 bases, with 14 bases left in between. Germline loops: CDR1 SGHKS, CDR2 YYEKEE (reference sequence). The CDR3 is 17 residues long. The CDR3 sequence is CASSLDPGHSYNSPLHF. CDR3 coding DNA: TGTGCCAGCAGCTTGGATCCCGGACATAGTTATAATTCACCCCTCCACTTT.

Turning to this clone: Other DNA sequences from this sample encode an identical CDR3 as well. The chain recombines TRBV5-1 with TRBJ2-5, with TRBD1 as a possible D gene (5 bases). Germline CDR1 reads SGHRS; CDR2 reads YFSETQ. Trimming took off 3 bases at V and 2 bases at J, with 8 bases between the two ends. The CDR3 covers 13 residues. The DNA for the CDR3 is TGCGCCAGCAGCTCCCAGGGACAAGAGACCCAGTACTTC. Translated: CASSSQGQETQYF.

The V gene is TRBV28, the J gene TRBJ1-6, with D possibly being TRBD1 (5 bases). Trimming cost V 7 bases and J 7 bases, with 14 bases left between them. The V gene's germline CDR1 is MDHEN and CDR2 SYDVKM. The CDR3 covers 14 residues. The CDR3 protein is CASTRAGRNSPLHF. CDR3 DNA: TGTGCCAGCACCAGGGCCGGGAGGAATTCACCCCTCCACTTT.

The table lists this clone with a count of one. The gene calls are TRBV6-5 and TRBJ1-3, with 8 nucleotides matching TRBD1. Trimming took 0 bases from V and 4 from J; bases not matched to a gene: 5. From germline, CDR1 is MNHEY and CDR2 SVGAGI. There are 16 residues in the CDR3. The chain's CDR3 is CASSYSQGAGGNTIYF. Written as DNA, the CDR3 is TGTGCCAGCAGTTACTCGCAGGGGGCAGGAGGAAACACCATATATTTT.

The V and J genes are TRBV15 and TRBJ1-3, with a weak D call TRBD1 (6 bases). CDR1 and CDR2 from the germline V gene are LNHNV and YYDKDF (reference sequence). V gave up 0 bases and J gave up 2 bases, with 8 bases separating them. The length of the CDR3 is 15 residues. The CDR3 DNA is TGTGCCACCAGCAGAGAAAGGACAGCTGGAAACACCATATATTTT. It specifies CATSRERTAGNTIYF.

The CDR3 DNA sequence: TGTGCCAGCAGCCACCCTAGCTGGGAGTGGGGGGATGAGCAGTTCTTC. Translating gives CASSHPSWEWGDEQFF. The rearrangement links TRBV3-1 (or the pseudogene TRBV3-2) to TRBJ2-1; TRBD2 is a possible D gene (6 bases). This CDR3 is built from 16 residues. Germline CDR1 reads LGHDT; CDR2 reads YNNKEL (reference sequence). Trimming took 3 bases from V and 8 from J, leaving 20 bases between them.